The TCR beta chain under discussion was sequenced for a study of T-cell memory formation after mild COVID-19. Findings of the study overall: Clones that contracted from day 15 to 85 had balanced CD4/CD8; later expanders were CD4+ biased.

Germline V CDR1 and CDR2: ENHRY, SYGVKD. The CDR3 has 17 amino acids. V was clipped by 9 bases and J by 2 bases; unmatched bases: 12. Amplification by 5'RACE using constant-segment primers produced TCR alpha and TCR beta cDNA libraries that carried sample barcodes and UMIs. TCRdb re-called the 5' RACE reads with MiXCR, one entry per CDR3 protein. This table holds hundreds of thousands of distinct CDR3 sequences, around 21% found once. This clonotype came up a few times. As yet, its antigen is unknown. Sequencing used PBMCs or a T cell subset sorted from them (not recorded which). The chain couples TRBV10-3 to TRBJ2-2, with 10 bases aligning to TRBD2. This clonotype was obtained from an adult woman who had mild COVID-19 (a few samples of this study predate the infection). Cell type and time point are not known. The CDR3 DNA reads TGTGCCATAGGCGATTCGGCTAGCGGGAGAAACACCGGGGAGCTGTTTTTT. Amino acids: CAIGDSASGRNTGELFF.